This T cell receptor (beta chain) was captured in a study of Ad26.COV2.S vaccination and SARS-CoV-2 variants. Sequenced by immunoSEQ multiplex PCR; TCRdb stores in-frame clones only, minus some. The sample lists about 280,000 clones, 70% to 90% occurring once. Indicated treatment: approximately 18 received Ad26.COV2.S at low or high dose, single or two shots; about five received placebo; per-sample allocation not given. Sampling occurred on day 63 after the first vaccine or placebo injection. Per the germline V gene, CDR1 is KGHSH and CDR2 is LQKENI. Trimming took off 4 bases at V and 0 bases at J, with 10 bases between the two ends. The length of the CDR3 is 15 residues.

The sequencing used peripheral blood, collected in a trial of Ad26.COV2.S vaccine versus placebo. The V gene is TRBV18, the J gene TRBJ1-5, with D perhaps matching TRBD1 (6 bases). This sequence originates from a person between 18 and 60 years old who received the Ad26.COV2.S COVID-19 vaccine or a placebo. The CDR3 sequence: CASSRDRHSNQPQHF. The CDR3 coding sequence is TGTGCCAGCTCACGCGACAGGCATAGCAATCAGCCCCAGCATTTT.